In its sample, the clone carrying this TCR beta chain was seen once. Its cognate antigen is unknown. This sample was taken from a study of cytotoxic CD8 clonotypes in ibrutinib-treated CLL. Study findings and constraints: Clonality (at baseline) was higher than in age-matched healthy donors and tracked circulating CD8+ T-cell counts. Different sampling times were used for sustained-remission and progressing patients. Shared public clonotypes were rare, and on treatment they either got smaller or stayed the same.

Some clones are missing from TCRdb's copy, which holds only in-frame ones; the method was immunoSEQ multiplex PCR. The sample holds roughly 200,000 clones, about three quarters seen once. This TCR came from a human donor with chronic lymphocytic leukemia. Sequenced material: PBMCs, taken after 12 months of ibrutinib treatment.

Here the CDR3 reads CASSSQNSAEFSPLHF. CDR3 nucleotide sequence: TGTGCCAGCAGTTCACAAAACTCGGCCGAATTTTCACCCCTCCACTTT. The chain joins TRBV6-5 to TRBJ1-6; D unresolved. Germline V gene sequence: CDR1 MNHEY, CDR2 SVGAGI. V was pared by 4 bases and J by 9 bases, with 19 bases between. The CDR3 is 16 amino acids.